Below, 20 T cell receptor beta chains from the same sample are listed, as sequenced in a study of T cells in women clearing cervical HPV infection. Profiling relied on immunoSEQ multiplex PCR, and the TCRdb table lists in-frame clones only, not all of them. Its table lists about 39,000 clones. Sequences were obtained from blood buffy coat. The source is a woman aged 18 to 69 with a cervical HPV16 infection that either progressed to CIN3+ or cleared (not recorded which).

Remarks on this clone: The CDR3 extends 3 residues past the end of the read, so its final part is completed from the germline J gene. The chain employs TRBV18 and TRBJ2-5; D possibly corresponds to TRBD2 (6 bases). The germline V gene encodes CDR1 KGHSH and CDR2 LQKENI. Trimming pared 6 bases from V and 1 base from J, leaving 12 bases between. The CDR3 is made up of 14 amino acids. Incomplete CDR3 DNA: TGTGCCAGCTCGCCCGGGACTCGCCAAGAGACC. Translating it yields CASSPGTRQET. The whole CDR3 protein is CASSPGTRQETQYF.

On this clone: The read falls 3 residues short of the CDR3 end, and the missing part is taken from the germline J gene. V and J are TRBV2 and TRBJ2-7, with TRBD1 matching 10 bases. There are 14 residues in the CDR3. With 6 bases clipped from V and 5 bases from J, the junction kept 7 bases outside the gene matches. Germline CDR1 reads SNHLY; CDR2 reads FYNNEI. CDR3 bases read: TGTGCCAGCAGCGACAGGGGGCCCCCTGACGAG. It specifies CASSDRGPPDE. The complete CDR3 sequence is CASSDRGPPDEQYF.

As for this clone: The read terminates 3 residues ahead of where the CDR3 ends, so the germline J gene completes it. The chain recombines TRBV29-1 with TRBJ1-4, with D perhaps matching TRBD1 (6 bases). V was trimmed by 1 base and J by 4 bases, leaving 10 bases between them. The CDR3 sequence is 14 residues long. The germline V gene has CDR1 SQVTM and CDR2 ANQGSEA. Partial CDR3 DNA: TGCAGCGTTGAAGGGACAGAAAATAATGAAAAA. Its translation: CSVEGTENNEK. The whole CDR3 sequence is CSVEGTENNEKLFF. Combining the CDR3 with reference TRBV29-1 and TRBJ1-4 gives the whole variable domain SAVISQKPSRDICQRGTSLTIQCQVDSQVTMMFWYRQQPGQSLTLIATANQGSEATYESGFVIDKFPISRPNLTFSTLTVSNMSPEDSSIYLCSVEGTENNEKLFFGSGTQLSVL.

Turning to this clone: The read halts 3 residues ahead of the CDR3 end, with the missing end drawn from the germline J gene. The chain links TRBV7-3 to TRBJ2-7, with 8 bases aligning to TRBD1. CDR3 length: 12 amino acids. Trimming took 5 bases from V and 6 from J; bases not matched to a gene: 3. Germline-derived CDR1 and CDR2 are SGHTA and FQGTGA. Incomplete CDR3 DNA: TGTGCCAGCAGCGCGACAGGGGTCGAG. The encoded protein is CASSATGVE. The full CDR3 reads CASSATGVEQYF. Supplemented by reference TRBV7-3 and TRBJ2-7, the full variable domain reads GAGVSQTPSNKVTEKGKYVELRCDPISGHTALYWYRQSLGQGPEFLIYFQGTGAADDSGLPNDRFFAVRPEGSVSTLKIQRTERGDSAVYLCASSATGVEQYFGPGTRLTVT.

Comment on this clone: From the germline J gene comes the end of the CDR3, since the read stops 3 residues before it. The chain employs TRBV20-1 and TRBJ2-3; 10 bases agree with TRBD2. V gave up 2 bases and J gave up 3 bases; unmatched junction bases: 8. The CDR3 extends over 16 amino acids. Germline CDR1 DFQATT, CDR2 SNEGSKA (reference sequence). The DNA read from the CDR3 is TGCAGTGCTAGAAGCGGGGGGGCTCTAAGTACAGATACG. Protein sequence: CSARSGGALSTDT. The whole CDR3 reads CSARSGGALSTDTQYF.

About this clone itself: The DNA ends 3 residues before the CDR3 does, and the rest of the CDR3 is filled in from the germline J gene. The genes are TRBV2 and TRBJ1-4, with no clear D. Per germline, CDR1 SNHLY and CDR2 FYNNEI. This CDR3 region has 12 residues. V lost 8 bases, J lost 8 bases, and 12 bases lay in between. The sequenced CDR3 bases are TGTGCCAGCTCCTACTCGTGGGAAAAA. It encodes CASSYSWEK. The whole CDR3 sequence reads CASSYSWEKLFF.

Note on this clone: The read ends 3 residues before the CDR3 terminus; that terminus is restored from the germline J gene. The chain links TRBV19 to TRBJ2-3; 8 bases map to TRBD2. Germline V lookup: CDR1 LNHDA, CDR2 SQIVND (reference sequence). V lost 4 bases and J lost 3; bases outside the gene matches: 3. The CDR3 is 14 residues long. The sequenced CDR3 bases are TGTGCCAGTAGTAACCCTAGCGGGACAGATACG. It translates to CASSNPSGTDT. In full, the CDR3 is CASSNPSGTDTQYF.

For this clone: With the read ending 3 residues before the CDR3 end, the germline J gene is used to fill in that end. The chain has TRBV5-4 and TRBJ2-7; possibly TRBD2 for D (6 bases). In germline, CDR1 is SGHNT, CDR2 YYREEE (reference sequence). The CDR3 is 15 residues long. V lost 2 bases, J lost 3 bases, and 15 bases lay in between. The DNA read from the CDR3 is TGTGCCAGCAGCTTAATCGGGGGACCTAGCTACGAG. It yields the protein CASSLIGGPSYE. In full, the CDR3 reads CASSLIGGPSYEQYF.

As for this clone: The CDR3 goes on 3 residues after the read ends, and that part is filled in from the germline J gene. The rearrangement uses TRBV18 and TRBJ2-1; 10 bases are shared with TRBD1. The CDR3 has 15 residues. Germline CDR1 reads KGHSH; CDR2 reads LQKENI. J gave up 5 bases and V 6 bases, and 7 bases lay outside the gene matches. The DNA read from the CDR3 is TGTGCCAGCTCTCAGGGACAGGGGATTAACAATGAG. Translated, it gives CASSQGQGINNE. The whole CDR3 region reads CASSQGQGINNEQFF.

As for this clone: The CDR3 goes on 3 residues after the read ends, and that part is filled in from the germline J gene. The gene calls are TRBV18 and TRBJ1-6; unclear D gene. Germline V gene data show CDR1 as KGHSH and CDR2 as LQKENI. The V and J ends lost 0 bases and 5 bases respectively, with 8 bases between them. The length of the CDR3 is 15 residues. This CDR3 is CASSPPSGDNSPLHF. Partial CDR3 DNA: TGTGCCAGCTCACCACCATCCGGGGATAATTCACCC.

Note on this clone: The read stops 3 residues short of the end of the CDR3; the missing end is completed from the germline J gene. V usage is TRBV14 and J usage is TRBJ2-1, with unresolved D. From germline, CDR1 is SGHDN and CDR2 FVKESK. The CDR3 has 11 amino acids. V lost 4 bases and J 5 bases, leaving 3 bases between the germline ends. The sequenced CDR3 bases are TGTGCCAGCAGCCCAAACAATGAG. Translation: CASSPNNE. The whole CDR3 sequence reads CASSPNNEQFF.

With respect to this clone: The read ends 3 residues shy of where the CDR3 ends; the end is completed using the germline J gene. The chain uses TRBV14 and TRBJ1-1, with 8 bases lining up with TRBD1. Germline CDR1 reads SGHDN; CDR2 reads FVKESK. The CDR3 has 13 residues. The J segment lost 7 bases and the V segment lost 1 base, leaving 2 bases of the junction unmatched. The CDR3 DNA, read in part, is TGTGCCAGCAGCCAAGGGACAGGGATTGAA. Translated, it gives CASSQGTGIE. The whole CDR3 region reads CASSQGTGIEAFF.

Note on this clone: The read halts 3 residues ahead of the CDR3 end, with the missing end drawn from the germline J gene. The chain couples TRBV5-1 to TRBJ2-3; TRBD1 agrees at 8 bases. The J segment lost 2 bases and the V segment lost 4 bases, leaving 6 bases of the junction unmatched. The CDR3 is 15 amino acids. Per the germline V gene, CDR1 is SGHRS and CDR2 is YFSETQ. CDR3 DNA, as far as it was read: TGCGCCAGCAGCGTGAACAGGGGGTTCACAGATACG. This gives the protein CASSVNRGFTDT. The full CDR3 reads CASSVNRGFTDTQYF.

On this clone: The read falls 3 residues short of the CDR3 end, and the missing part is taken from the germline J gene. This chain connects TRBV27 to TRBJ2-7, with D maybe TRBD2 (6 bases). The CDR3 covers 14 residues. Germline CDR1 reads MNHEY; CDR2 reads SMNVEV (reference sequence). With 2 bases removed from V and 6 bases from J, the gap between germline ends came to 14 bases. CDR3 bases read: TGTGCCAGCAGTTTACGGCGGGACGGGGGCGAG. Its translation is CASSLRRDGGE. From start to end, the CDR3 is CASSLRRDGGEQYF.

About this clone itself: The read terminates 3 residues ahead of where the CDR3 ends, so the germline J gene completes it. This chain connects TRBV5-1 to TRBJ2-2; possibly TRBD1 for D (5 bases). Germline V gives CDR1 SGHRS, CDR2 YFSETQ. Between the trimmed V and J ends, which lost 0 bases and 2 bases, there was a span of 11 bases. The CDR3 loop spans 16 amino acids. CDR3 sequence: CASSLAQDRNTGELFF. The CDR3 bases that were read are TGCGCCAGCAGCTTGGCCCAAGACAGAAACACCGGGGAG.

Points on this clone: The read stops 3 residues short of the end of the CDR3; the missing end is completed from the germline J gene. The chain uses TRBV2 and TRBJ1-2, with D possibly TRBD1 on 6 matching bases. The germline CDR1 and CDR2 sequences are SNHLY and FYNNEI. The CDR3 length is 14 residues. The CDR3 sequence: CASIDQGNRDGYTF. The DNA read from the CDR3 is TGTGCCAGCATCGATCAGGGGAATAGGGACGGC.

With regard to this clone: The sequenced fragment ends 3 residues before the CDR3 boundary, so the rest is inferred from the germline J gene. The genes are TRBV13 and TRBJ2-5; 7 bases fit TRBD2. The CDR3 is 16 amino acids. Trimming at V came to 1 base and at J to 4 bases, leaving 9 bases not matched to a gene. Germline V gene lookup returns CDR1 PRHDT and CDR2 FYEKMQ (reference sequence). Partial CDR3 DNA: TGTGCCAGCAGCTTAGCTCGGGGGGTAATCGGAGAGACC. The encoded protein is CASSLARGVIGET. The complete CDR3 reads CASSLARGVIGETQYF.

Note on this clone: The observed sequence ends 3 residues before the CDR3 terminus, with the missing tail filled in from the germline J gene. The chain combines TRBV7-9 with TRBJ2-7; a weak D match, TRBD1 (6 bases). The V end was cut by 5 bases, the J end by 3 bases, with 8 bases between. Germline assignment: CDR1 SEHNR and CDR2 FQNEAQ (reference sequence). The CDR3 spans 12 residues. Incomplete CDR3 DNA: TGTGCCAGCAGCAAGACAGGCTACGAG. It yields the protein CASSKTGYE. The full CDR3 protein reads CASSKTGYEQYF. The whole variable domain, filled in from reference TRBV7-9 and TRBJ2-7, reads DTGVSQNPRHKITKRGQNVTFRCDPISEHNRLYWYRQTLGQGPEFLTYFQNEAQLEKSRLLSDRFSAERPKGSFSTLEIQRTEQGDSAMYLCASSKTGYEQYFGPGTRLTVT.

A word on this clone: The observed sequence ends 3 residues before the CDR3 terminus, with the missing tail filled in from the germline J gene. The V and J genes are TRBV19 and TRBJ2-3; 7 nucleotides agree with TRBD1. This CDR3 has 14 amino acids. CDR1 is LNHDA, CDR2 SQIVND, per germline (reference sequence). V lost 4 bases, J lost 2 bases, and 3 bases stayed unmatched. CDR3 region: CASSRDSLTDTQYF. The CDR3 bases that were read are TGTGCCAGTAGTAGGGACAGCCTCACAGATACG.

Note on this clone: The CDR3 end lies 3 residues beyond the end of the read and is filled in from the germline J gene. This chain joins TRBV10-3 and TRBJ2-5, with D perhaps TRBD1 (5 bases). Germline CDR1 reads ENHRY; CDR2 reads SYGVKD. The germline V and J ends were trimmed by 4 bases and 1 base, with 10 bases remaining between them. The CDR3 totals 14 residues. This CDR3 reads CAISAGSRQETQYF. CDR3 bases read: TGTGCCATCAGTGCAGGGTCCCGCCAAGAGACC.